These T cell receptor beta chains were read from a single sample in a study of T-cell reconstitution after alpha-beta-depleted transplantation in children. Using its own MiXCR run on the PCR reads, TCRdb lists one record per CDR3 protein. The table shows over 450,000 distinct CDR3 sequences, with roughly a tenth occurring only once. The specimen comprised PBMCs, sampled before TCRalphabeta/CD19-depleted stem cell transplant. The receptor set was obtained from a child aged 2-15 years with inherited bone marrow failure, due to receive a stem cell transplant. The CDR3 runs from the conserved cysteine through the conserved F or W. The order of the fields is D gene, V gene, CDR3 length, clone size, J gene, CDR3 DNA, CDR3 protein. A D gene is named only where the DNA matches it firmly. Clone size is given for some rows only: seen once, a few or many times, or a class if the clone is expanded.

-	TRBV6-2/TRBV6-3	20	few	TRBJ1-5	TGTGCCAGCAACGGGATTCTGCAGCGCTCGCGAGTAAATAGCAATCAGCCCCAGCATTTT	CASNGILQRSRVNSNQPQHF
TRBD1	TRBV12-3/TRBV12-4	14	few	TRBJ1-1	TGTGCCAGCAGGCCGCAGACAGGGGCCACTGAAGCTTTCTTT	CASRPQTGATEAFF
-	TRBV4-3	15	many	TRBJ1-2	TGCGCCAGCAGCCAAGGCGCGGGTTACGACTATGGCTACACCTTC	CASSQGAGYDYGYTF
-	TRBV4-3	16	many	TRBJ2-7	TGCGCCAGCAGCCAAGAGAGGATGGACCGGGAGTGTGAGCAGTACTTC	CASSQERMDRECEQYF
-	TRBV7-9	15	many	TRBJ1-1	TGTGCCAGCAGCCCCCGCGGGGGGGGAGGGAATGAAGCTTTCTTT	CASSPRGGGGNEAFF
TRBD2	TRBV28	16	-	TRBJ2-1	TGTGCCAGCAGTCGACTAGCGGGAGGGTCCTACAATGAGCAGTTCTTC	CASSRLAGGSYNEQFF
-	TRBV29-1	12	many	TRBJ1-2	TGCAGCGCCTGGGACGGCAACTATGGCTACACCTTC	CSAWDGNYGYTF
-	TRBV4-3	14	many	TRBJ2-5	TGCGCCAGCAGCCAAGGGGCAGGAATTAAGACCCAGTACTTC	CASSQGAGIKTQYF
TRBD1	TRBV7-6	15	many	TRBJ1-5	TGTGCCAGCAGCTTGGAAAGGGGGCACGCTCAGCCCCAGCATTTT	CASSLERGHAQPQHF
-	TRBV4-3	16	many	TRBJ2-1	TGCGCCAGCAGCCAAGGGCTACGACAGGCCCCTAATGAGCAGTTCTTC	CASSQGLRQAPNEQFF
-	TRBV20-1	13	many	TRBJ1-1	TGCAGTGCTAGAGGTGGCTTGAACACTGAAGCTTTCTTT	CSARGGLNTEAFF
-	TRBV28	12	many	TRBJ2-1	TGTGCCAGCAGTTTAGGGTCGGATGAGCAGTTCTTC	CASSLGSDEQFF
TRBD1	TRBV28	15	many	TRBJ2-1	TGTGCCAGCAGTTCAGACAGGGCCCTCTACAATGAGCAGTTCTTC	CASSSDRALYNEQFF
-	TRBV11-2	16	many	TRBJ2-7	TGTGCCAGCAGCTTATCTGAGGGAGTAGTACCCTACGAGCAGTACTTC	CASSLSEGVVPYEQYF
-	TRBV27	13	many	TRBJ1-5	TGTGCCAGCAGCAGGACAGACAATCAGCCCCAGCATTTT	CASSRTDNQPQHF
-	TRBV16	14	few	TRBJ2-5	TGTGCCAGCAGCCAGTCTCGGGGAGCAGAGACCCAGTACTTC	CASSQSRGAETQYF
TRBD1	TRBV28	14	many	TRBJ2-3	TGTGCCAGCAGGGCTGACAGGGGGACAGATACGCAGTATTTT	CASRADRGTDTQYF
-	TRBV2	12	once	TRBJ1-2	TGTGCCAGTGAGGCCGAGGACTATGGCTACACCTTC	CASEAEDYGYTF
TRBD2	TRBV25-1	15	many	TRBJ2-1	TGTGCCAGCAGTGATCCCCTAGCGGAGAACGATGAGCAGTTCTTC	CASSDPLAENDEQFF
TRBD1	TRBV11-2	15	few	TRBJ2-3	TGTGCCAGCAGCTCCAGGGGGACCCTCACAGATACGCAGTATTTT	CASSSRGTLTDTQYF
-	TRBV20-1	12	many	TRBJ2-5	TGCAGTGCTAGAACCGACCAAGAGACCCAGTACTTC	CSARTDQETQYF
TRBD1	TRBV20-1	14	many	TRBJ2-1	TGCAGTGCCCCTCGGGACCCAGGGGGCAATGAGCAGTTCTTC	CSAPRDPGGNEQFF
TRBD2	TRBV11-2	16	few	TRBJ2-7	TGTTCCAGCAGCTGGATTCGGGGACTAGGAGTGGTCGAGCAGTACTTC	CSSSWIRGLGVVEQYF
-	TRBV7-9	14	few	TRBJ2-7	TGTGCCAGCAGCTTTAGCGTACGGCTTAGCGAGCAGTACTTC	CASSFSVRLSEQYF
-	TRBV7-2	11	many	TRBJ2-7	TGTGCCAGCAGCTTAAACATCGAGCAGTACTTC	CASSLNIEQYF
TRBD2	TRBV29-1	17	-	TRBJ2-3	TGCAGCGTTCCTAGATTACTAGCGGGAGGGCCCCCAGATACGCAGTATTTT	CSVPRLLAGGPPDTQYF
TRBD1	TRBV9	16	many	TRBJ1-1	TGTGCCAGCAGCGACGGGGACAGGCACATGAACACTGAAGCTTTCTTT	CASSDGDRHMNTEAFF
TRBD2	TRBV27	17	many	TRBJ2-1	TGTGCCAGCAGCTACCTAGGAGCGGGAGGGGGTTACAATGAGCAGTTCTTC	CASSYLGAGGGYNEQFF
TRBD2	TRBV29-1	13	few	TRBJ2-1	TGCAGCGTTGTGGGGGAGGGCTACAATGAGCAGTTCTTC	CSVVGEGYNEQFF